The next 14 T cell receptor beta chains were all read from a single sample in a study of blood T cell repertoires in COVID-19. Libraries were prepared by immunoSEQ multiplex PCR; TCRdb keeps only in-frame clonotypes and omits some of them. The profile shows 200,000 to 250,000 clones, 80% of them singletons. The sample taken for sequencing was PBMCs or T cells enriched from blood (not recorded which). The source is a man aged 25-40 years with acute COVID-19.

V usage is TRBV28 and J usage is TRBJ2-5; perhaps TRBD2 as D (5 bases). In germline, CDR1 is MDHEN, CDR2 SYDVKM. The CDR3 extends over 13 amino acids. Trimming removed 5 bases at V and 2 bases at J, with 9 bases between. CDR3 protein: CASSITSQETQYF. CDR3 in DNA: TGTGCCAGCAGTATAACTAGTCAAGAGACCCAGTACTTC. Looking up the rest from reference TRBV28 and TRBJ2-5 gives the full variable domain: DVKVTQSSRYLVKRTGEKVFLECVQDMDHENMFWYRQDPGLGLRLIYFSYDVKMKEKGDIPEGYSVSREKKERFSLILESASTNQTSMYLCASSITSQETQYFGPGTRLLVL.

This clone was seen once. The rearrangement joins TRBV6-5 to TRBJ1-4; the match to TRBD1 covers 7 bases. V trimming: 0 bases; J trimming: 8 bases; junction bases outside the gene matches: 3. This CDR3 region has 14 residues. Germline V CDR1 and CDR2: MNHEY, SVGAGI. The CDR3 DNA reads TGTGCCAGCAGTTACTCGAAAGGGGGCGAAAAACTGTTTTTT. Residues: CASSYSKGGEKLFF.

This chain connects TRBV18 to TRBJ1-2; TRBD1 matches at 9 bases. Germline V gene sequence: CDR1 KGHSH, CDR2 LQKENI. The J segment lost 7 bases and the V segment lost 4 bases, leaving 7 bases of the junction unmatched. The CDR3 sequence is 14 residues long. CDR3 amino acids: CASSLDSGQGGYTF. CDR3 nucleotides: TGTGCCAGCTCACTGGATTCGGGACAGGGTGGCTACACCTTC.

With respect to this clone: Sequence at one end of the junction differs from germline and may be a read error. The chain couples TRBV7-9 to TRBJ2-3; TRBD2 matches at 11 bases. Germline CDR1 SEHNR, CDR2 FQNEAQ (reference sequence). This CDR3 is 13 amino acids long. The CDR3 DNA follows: TGTGCCAGCAGCTTTGAACTAGCGGGGGAAGGGAATTTT. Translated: CASSFELAGEGNF.

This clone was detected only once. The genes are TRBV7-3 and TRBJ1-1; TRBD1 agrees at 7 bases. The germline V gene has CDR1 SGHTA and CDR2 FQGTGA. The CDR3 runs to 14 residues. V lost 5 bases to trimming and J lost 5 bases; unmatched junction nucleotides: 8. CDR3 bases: TGTGCCAGCAGCCAGGACAGGACGAGTACTGAAGCTTTCTTT. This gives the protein CASSQDRTSTEAFF.

The CDR3 is CASRRGSSYEQYF. In DNA form, the CDR3 reads TGTGCCAGCAGGCGGGGGTCCTCCTACGAGCAGTACTTC. The genes are TRBV12-3 or TRBV12-4 and TRBJ2-7; 7 bases are a match to TRBD2. The CDR3 loop spans 13 amino acids. V shed 6 bases and J 0 bases; nucleotides not matched to a gene: 2.

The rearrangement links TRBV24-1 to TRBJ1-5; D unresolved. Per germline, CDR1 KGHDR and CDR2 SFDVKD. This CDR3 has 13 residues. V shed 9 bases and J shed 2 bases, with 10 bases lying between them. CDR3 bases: TGTGCCACCGGAAGGGAGGGCAATCAGCCCCAGCATTTT. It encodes CATGREGNQPQHF.

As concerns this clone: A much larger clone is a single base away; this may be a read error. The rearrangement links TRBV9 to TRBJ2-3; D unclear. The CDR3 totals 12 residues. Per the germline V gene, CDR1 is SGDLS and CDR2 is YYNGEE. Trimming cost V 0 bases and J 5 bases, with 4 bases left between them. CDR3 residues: CASSVVGDTQYF. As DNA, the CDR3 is TGTGCCAGCAGCGTAGTCGGAGATACGCAGTATTTT.

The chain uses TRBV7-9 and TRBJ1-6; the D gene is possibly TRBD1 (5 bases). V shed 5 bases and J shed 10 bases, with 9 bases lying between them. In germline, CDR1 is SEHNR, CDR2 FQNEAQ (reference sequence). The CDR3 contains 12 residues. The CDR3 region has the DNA TGTGCCAGCAGCCAGGGCCCATCACCCCTCCACTTT. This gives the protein CASSQGPSPLHF.

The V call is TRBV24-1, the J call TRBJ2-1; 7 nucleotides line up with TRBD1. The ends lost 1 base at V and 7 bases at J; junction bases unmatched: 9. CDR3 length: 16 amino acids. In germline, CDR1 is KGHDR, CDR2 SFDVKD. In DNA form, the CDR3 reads TGTGCCACCAGTGATTTCAGACAGGGAGAGAGAAATGAGCAGTTCTTC. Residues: CATSDFRQGERNEQFF.

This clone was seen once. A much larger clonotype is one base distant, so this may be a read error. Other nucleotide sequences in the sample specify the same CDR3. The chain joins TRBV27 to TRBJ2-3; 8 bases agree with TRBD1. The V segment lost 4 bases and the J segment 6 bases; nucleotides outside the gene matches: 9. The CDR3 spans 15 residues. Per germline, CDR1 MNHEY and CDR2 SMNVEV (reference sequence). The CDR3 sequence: CASSSAGGAPDTQYF. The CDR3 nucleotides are TGTGCCAGCAGTTCGGCAGGGGGCGCCCCGGATACGCAGTATTTT.

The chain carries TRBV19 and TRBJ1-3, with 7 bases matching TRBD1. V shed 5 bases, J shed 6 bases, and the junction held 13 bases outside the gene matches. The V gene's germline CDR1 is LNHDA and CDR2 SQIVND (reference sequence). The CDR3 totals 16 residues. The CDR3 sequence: CASSLYPSGQLNTIYF. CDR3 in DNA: TGTGCCAGTAGTTTGTACCCCTCGGGACAGCTAAACACCATATATTTT.

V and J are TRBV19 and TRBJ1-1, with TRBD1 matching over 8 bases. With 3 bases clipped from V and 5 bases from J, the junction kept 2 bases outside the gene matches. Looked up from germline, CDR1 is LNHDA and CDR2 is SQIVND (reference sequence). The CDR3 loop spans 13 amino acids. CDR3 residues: CASSITGGTEAFF. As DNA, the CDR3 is TGTGCCAGTAGTATCACAGGGGGAACTGAAGCTTTCTTT.

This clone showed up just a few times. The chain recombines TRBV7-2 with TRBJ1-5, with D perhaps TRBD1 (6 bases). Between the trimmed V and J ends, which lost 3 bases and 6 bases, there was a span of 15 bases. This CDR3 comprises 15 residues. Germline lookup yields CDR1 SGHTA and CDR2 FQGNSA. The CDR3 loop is CASSLVGAGGQPQHF. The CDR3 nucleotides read TGTGCCAGCAGCTTGGTGGGGGCAGGCGGTCAGCCCCAGCATTTT.